This TCR beta chain was found in a study of T cell responses to AZD1222 COVID-19 vaccine. Here immunoSEQ multiplex PCR was the method, and the copy in TCRdb shows in-frame clones only, minus some. The table has 120,000 to 150,000 clones, roughly 89% seen once. The CDR3 spans 13 residues. CDR1 and CDR2 from the germline V gene are PRHDT and FYEKMQ (reference sequence). V was clipped by 5 bases and J by 5 bases, with 10 bases between them. The chain employs TRBV13 and TRBJ2-1; D may be TRBD1 (5 bases). This sample comprised peripheral blood, obtained 28 days after the second dose of the MenACWY control vaccine. This TCR came from an adult who received the MenACWY meningococcal vaccine as a control. The CDR3, as DNA: TGTGCCAGCAGCATCAGGGATCACAATGAGCAGTTCTTC. It encodes CASSIRDHNEQFF.